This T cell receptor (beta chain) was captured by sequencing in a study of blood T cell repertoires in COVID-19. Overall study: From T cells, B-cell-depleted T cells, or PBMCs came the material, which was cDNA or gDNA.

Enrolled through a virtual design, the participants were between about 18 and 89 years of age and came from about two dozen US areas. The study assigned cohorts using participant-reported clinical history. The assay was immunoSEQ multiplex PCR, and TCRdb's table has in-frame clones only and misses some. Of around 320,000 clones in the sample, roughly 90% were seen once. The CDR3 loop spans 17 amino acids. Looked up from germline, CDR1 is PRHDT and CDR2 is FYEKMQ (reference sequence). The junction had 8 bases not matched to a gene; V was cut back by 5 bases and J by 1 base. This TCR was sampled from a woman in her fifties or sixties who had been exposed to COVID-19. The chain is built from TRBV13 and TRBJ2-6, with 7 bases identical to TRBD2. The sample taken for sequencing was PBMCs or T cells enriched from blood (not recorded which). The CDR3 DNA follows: TGTGCCAGCAGCGCATTTGGGAGGGCTTCTGGGGCCAACGTCCTGACTTTC. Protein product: CASSAFGRASGANVLTF.